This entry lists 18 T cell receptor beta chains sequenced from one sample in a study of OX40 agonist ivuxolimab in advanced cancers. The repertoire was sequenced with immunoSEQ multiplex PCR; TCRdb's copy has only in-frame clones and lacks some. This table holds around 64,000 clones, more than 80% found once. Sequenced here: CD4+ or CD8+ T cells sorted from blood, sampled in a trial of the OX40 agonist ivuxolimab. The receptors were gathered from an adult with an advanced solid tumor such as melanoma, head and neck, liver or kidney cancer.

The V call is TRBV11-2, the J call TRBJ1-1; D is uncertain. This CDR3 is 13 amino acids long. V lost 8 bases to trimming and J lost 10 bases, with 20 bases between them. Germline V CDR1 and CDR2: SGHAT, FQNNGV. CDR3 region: CASHSNGKVGAFF. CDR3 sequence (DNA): TGTGCCAGCCACAGCAACGGAAAGGTCGGAGCTTTCTTT.

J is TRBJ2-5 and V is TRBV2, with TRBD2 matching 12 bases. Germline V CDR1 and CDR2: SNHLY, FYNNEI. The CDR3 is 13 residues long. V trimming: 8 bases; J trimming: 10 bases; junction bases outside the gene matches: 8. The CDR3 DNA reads TGTGCCAGCCGGCAGGGACTAGCGGGCGTCCAGTACTTC. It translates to CASRQGLAGVQYF.

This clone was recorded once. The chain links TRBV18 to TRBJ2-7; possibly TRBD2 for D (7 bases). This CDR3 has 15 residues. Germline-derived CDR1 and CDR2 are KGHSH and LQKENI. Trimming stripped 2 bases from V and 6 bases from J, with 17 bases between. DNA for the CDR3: TGTGCCAGCTCACCAGGGGGGGCAGGGGATCGCGAGCAGTACTTC. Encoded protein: CASSPGGAGDREQYF.

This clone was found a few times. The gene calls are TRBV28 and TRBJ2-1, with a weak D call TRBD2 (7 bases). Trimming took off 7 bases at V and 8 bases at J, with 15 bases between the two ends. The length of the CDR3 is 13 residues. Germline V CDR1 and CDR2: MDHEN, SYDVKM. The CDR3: CASIGGGRDEQFF. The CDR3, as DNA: TGTGCCAGCATAGGGGGGGGCAGGGATGAGCAGTTCTTC.

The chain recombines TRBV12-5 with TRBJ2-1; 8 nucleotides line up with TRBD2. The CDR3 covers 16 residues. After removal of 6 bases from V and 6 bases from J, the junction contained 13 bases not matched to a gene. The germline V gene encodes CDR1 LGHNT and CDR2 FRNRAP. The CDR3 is CASGPTTGTSTNEQFF. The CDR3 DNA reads TGTGCTAGTGGCCCTACGACCGGGACTAGTACCAATGAGCAGTTCTTC.

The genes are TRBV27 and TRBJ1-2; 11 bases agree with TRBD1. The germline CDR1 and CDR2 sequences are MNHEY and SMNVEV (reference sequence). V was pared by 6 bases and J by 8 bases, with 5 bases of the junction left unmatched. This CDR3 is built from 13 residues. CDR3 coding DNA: TGTGCCAGCAGCCGGACAGGGGGCACGGGCTACACCTTC. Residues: CASSRTGGTGYTF.

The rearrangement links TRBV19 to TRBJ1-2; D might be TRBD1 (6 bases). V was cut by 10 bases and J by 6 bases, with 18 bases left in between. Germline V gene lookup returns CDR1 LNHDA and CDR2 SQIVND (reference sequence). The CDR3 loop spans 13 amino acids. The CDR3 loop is CATSNPNRDGYTF. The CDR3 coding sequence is TGTGCCACGTCAAACCCCAACAGGGATGGCTACACCTTC.

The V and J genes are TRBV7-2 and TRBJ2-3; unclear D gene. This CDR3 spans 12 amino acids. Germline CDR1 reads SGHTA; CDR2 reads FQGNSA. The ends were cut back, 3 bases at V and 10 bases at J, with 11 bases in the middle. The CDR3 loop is CASSLARPAQYF. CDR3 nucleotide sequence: TGTGCCAGCAGCTTGGCCAGGCCTGCGCAGTATTTT.

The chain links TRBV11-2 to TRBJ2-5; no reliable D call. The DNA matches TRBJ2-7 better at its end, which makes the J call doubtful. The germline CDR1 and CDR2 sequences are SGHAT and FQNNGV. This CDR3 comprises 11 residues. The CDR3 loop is CASSSLYEQYF. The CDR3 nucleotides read TGTGCCAGCAGTTCTCTCTACGAGCAGTACTTC.

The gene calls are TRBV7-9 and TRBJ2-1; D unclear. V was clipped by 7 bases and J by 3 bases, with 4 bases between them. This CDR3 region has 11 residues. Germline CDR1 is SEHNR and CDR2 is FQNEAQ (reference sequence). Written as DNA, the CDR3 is TGTGCCAGCATGAACTACAATGAGCAGTTCTTC. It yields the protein CASMNYNEQFF.

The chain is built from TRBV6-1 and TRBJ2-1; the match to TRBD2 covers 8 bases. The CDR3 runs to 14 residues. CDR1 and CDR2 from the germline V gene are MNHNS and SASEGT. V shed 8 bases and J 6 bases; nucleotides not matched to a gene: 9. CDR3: CASLPVRGGNEQFF. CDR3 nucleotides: TGTGCCAGCTTACCAGTTCGGGGGGGCAATGAGCAGTTCTTC.

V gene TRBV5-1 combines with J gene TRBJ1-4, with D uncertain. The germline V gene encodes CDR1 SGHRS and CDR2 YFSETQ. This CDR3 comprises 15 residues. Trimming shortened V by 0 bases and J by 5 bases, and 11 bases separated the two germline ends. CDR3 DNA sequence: TGCGCCAGCAGCTTGGTGGCACAGCAGAATGAAAAACTGTTTTTT. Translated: CASSLVAQQNEKLFF.

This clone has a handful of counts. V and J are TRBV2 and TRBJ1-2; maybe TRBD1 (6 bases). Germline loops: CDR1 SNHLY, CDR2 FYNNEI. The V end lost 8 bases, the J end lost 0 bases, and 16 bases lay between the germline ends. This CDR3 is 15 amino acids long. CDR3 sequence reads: CASAGGQLPNYGYTF. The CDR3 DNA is TGTGCCAGCGCGGGAGGACAGCTCCCTAACTATGGCTACACCTTC.

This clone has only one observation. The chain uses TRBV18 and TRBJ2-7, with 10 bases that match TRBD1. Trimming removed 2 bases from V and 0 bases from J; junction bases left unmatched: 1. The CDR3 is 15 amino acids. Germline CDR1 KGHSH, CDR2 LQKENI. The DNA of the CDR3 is TGTGCCAGCTCACCAGGGACAGGGGCCTCCTACGAGCAGTACTTC. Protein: CASSPGTGASYEQYF.

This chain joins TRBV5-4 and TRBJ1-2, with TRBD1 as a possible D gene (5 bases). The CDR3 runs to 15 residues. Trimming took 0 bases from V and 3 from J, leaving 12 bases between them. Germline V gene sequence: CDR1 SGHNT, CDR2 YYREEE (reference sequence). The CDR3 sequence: CASSLALGTDYGYTF. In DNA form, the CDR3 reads TGTGCCAGCAGCTTGGCCCTCGGGACGGACTATGGCTACACCTTC.

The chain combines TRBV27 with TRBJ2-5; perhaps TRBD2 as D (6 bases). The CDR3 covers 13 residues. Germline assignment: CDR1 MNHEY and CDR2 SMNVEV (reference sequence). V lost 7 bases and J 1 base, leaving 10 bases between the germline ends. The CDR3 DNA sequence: TGTGCCAGCACTCGGGGAGGCCAAGAGACCCAGTACTTC. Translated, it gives CASTRGGQETQYF.

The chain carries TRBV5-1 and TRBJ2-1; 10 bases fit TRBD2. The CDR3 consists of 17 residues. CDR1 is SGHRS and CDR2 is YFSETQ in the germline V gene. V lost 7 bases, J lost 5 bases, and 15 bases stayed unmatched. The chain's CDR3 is CASRSAYLGLADNEQFF. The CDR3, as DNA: TGCGCCAGCCGCTCCGCATATCTCGGACTAGCGGACAATGAGCAGTTCTTC.

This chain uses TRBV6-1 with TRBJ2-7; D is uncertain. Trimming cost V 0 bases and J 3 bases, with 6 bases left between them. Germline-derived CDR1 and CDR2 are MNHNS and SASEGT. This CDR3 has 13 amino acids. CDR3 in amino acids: CASSEADFYEQYF. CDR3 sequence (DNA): TGTGCCAGCAGTGAAGCCGATTTCTACGAGCAGTACTTC.